One T cell receptor beta chain is described in this entry. The CDR3 consists of 14 residues. V lost 7 bases and J lost 2, with 15 bases in between. CDR1 and CDR2 (germline): MNHNS, SASEGT. This record belongs to a study of T cell changes during pregnancy in multiple sclerosis. The data were produced by immunoSEQ multiplex PCR, yet TCRdb's version contains in-frame clones alone and is incomplete. The sample consists of 80,000 to 130,000 clones, around nine tenths of them appearing once. This chain links TRBV6-1 with TRBJ2-7; D gene ambiguous. This clonotype was sampled from a female donor with multiple sclerosis, enrolled in a pregnancy study. The starting material was peripheral blood, obtained in the second trimester of pregnancy. The CDR3 is CASTGQPPTYEQYF. CDR3 nucleotide sequence: TGTGCCAGCACGGGTCAGCCGCCCACCTACGAGCAGTACTTC.